The sample holds a few counts of the clone carrying this T cell receptor (beta chain). Its target is unknown. These data belong to a study of post-analysis software for immune sequencing data. The V and J ends lost 1 base and 3 bases respectively, with 10 bases between them. Germline V gives CDR1 SGHAT, CDR2 FQNNGV. This CDR3 spans 14 amino acids. Study observations and caveats: In patients, about 5 TRBV segments were more frequent than in controls, with TRBV5-6, TRBV5-1 and TRBV20-1 among them. Controls' normalized Chao1 diversity significantly exceeded that of multiple sclerosis patients. Same-batch preparations were strongly co-clustered by F measure.

Included in the TCR beta cDNA libraries were unique molecular identifiers. T cells, roughly 0.85 to 10 million of them, yielded some 510,000 cDNA molecules. MiXCR was run by TCRdb on the PCR reads, yielding one entry per CDR3 protein. The sample holds 350,000 to 500,000 distinct CDR3 sequences, 39% seen once. J is TRBJ2-7 and V is TRBV11-2, with D perhaps TRBD2 (5 bases). The source material was blood. The sequence was collected from a girl aged 2 to 10 with multiple sclerosis. This CDR3 reads CASSLGTDYYEQYF. CDR3 DNA: TGTGCCAGCAGCTTAGGTACAGACTACTACGAGCAGTACTTC.